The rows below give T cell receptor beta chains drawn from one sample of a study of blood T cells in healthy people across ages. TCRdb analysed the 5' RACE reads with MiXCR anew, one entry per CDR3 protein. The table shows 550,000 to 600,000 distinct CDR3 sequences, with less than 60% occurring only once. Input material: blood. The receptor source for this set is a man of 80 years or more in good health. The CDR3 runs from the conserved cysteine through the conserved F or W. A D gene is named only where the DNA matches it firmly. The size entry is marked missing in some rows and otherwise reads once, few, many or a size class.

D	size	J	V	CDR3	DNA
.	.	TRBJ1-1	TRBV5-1	CASSTGPSNTEAFF	TGCGCCAGCAGCACGGGACCATCGAACACTGAAGCTTTCTTT
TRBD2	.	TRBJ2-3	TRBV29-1	CSVILAGATDTQYF	TGCAGCGTAATACTAGCGGGTGCGACAGATACGCAGTATTTT
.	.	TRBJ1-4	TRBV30	CAWSKAAGGTNEKLFF	TGTGCCTGGAGTAAGGCCGCGGGGGGAACTAATGAAAAACTGTTTTTT
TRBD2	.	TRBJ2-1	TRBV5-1	CASSWGLAGGRNEQFF	TGCGCCAGCAGCTGGGGCCTAGCGGGAGGTAGGAATGAGCAGTTCTTC
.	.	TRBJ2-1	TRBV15	CATSRGGNNEQFF	TGTGCCACCAGCAGAGGGGGAAACAATGAGCAGTTCTTC
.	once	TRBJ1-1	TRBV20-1	CSAPTGSTEAFF	TGCAGTGCTCCAACAGGGAGTACTGAAGCTTTCTTT
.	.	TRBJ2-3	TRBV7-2	CASSSQDTQYF	TGTGCCAGCAGCTCGCAGGATACGCAGTATTTT
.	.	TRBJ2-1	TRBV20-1	CSARWGPREQFF	TGCAGTGCGAGATGGGGTCCAAGGGAGCAGTTCTTC
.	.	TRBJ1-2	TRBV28	CASSLIRGAYGYTF	TGTGCCAGCAGTTTAATACGGGGGGCCTATGGCTACACCTTC
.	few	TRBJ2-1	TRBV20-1	CSATWVSNNEQFF	TGCAGTGCTACCTGGGTTTCTAACAATGAGCAGTTCTTC
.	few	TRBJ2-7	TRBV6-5	CASSYDGVSYNEQYF	TGTGCCAGCAGTTACGACGGGGTCTCCTACAATGAGCAGTACTTC
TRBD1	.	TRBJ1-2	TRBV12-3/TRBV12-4	CASSSGQGRANYGYTF	TGTGCCAGCAGTTCGGGACAGGGAAGGGCTAACTATGGCTACACCTTC
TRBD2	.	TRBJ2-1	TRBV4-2	CASSQDGTSGGNEQFF	TGTGCCAGCAGCCAAGATGGGACTAGCGGGGGCAATGAGCAGTTCTTC
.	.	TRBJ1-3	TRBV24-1	CATSDLPGRTGNTIYF	TGTGCCACCAGTGATTTGCCCGGCCGGACGGGAAACACCATATATTTT
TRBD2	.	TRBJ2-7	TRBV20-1	CSARDYWREHSYEQYF	TGCAGTGCTAGAGATTATTGGCGGGAGCACTCCTACGAGCAGTACTTC
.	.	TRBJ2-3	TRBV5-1	CASSSRTAQTDTQYF	TGCGCCAGCAGCTCCCGGACAGCACAAACAGATACGCAGTATTTT
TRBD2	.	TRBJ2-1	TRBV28	CASSSLSLAGVINEQFF	TGTGCCAGCAGTTCGCTTTCCCTAGCGGGAGTGATCAATGAGCAGTTCTTC
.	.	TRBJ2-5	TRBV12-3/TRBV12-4	CATRTGETQYF	TGTGCCACCCGGACGGGGGAGACCCAGTACTTC
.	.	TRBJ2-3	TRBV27	CASRSGEWGTGTQYF	TGTGCCAGCAGGTCCGGGGAGTGGGGCACAGGTACGCAGTATTTT
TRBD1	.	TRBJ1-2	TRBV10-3	CAISTTGDYGYTF	TGTGCCATCAGCACTACAGGGGACTATGGCTACACCTTC
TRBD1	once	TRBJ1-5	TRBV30	CAWSQGAQPQHF	TGTGCCTGGAGCCAGGGGGCTCAGCCCCAGCATTTT
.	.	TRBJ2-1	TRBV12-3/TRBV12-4	CASSLSRPYNEQFF	TGTGCCAGCAGTTTAAGCCGCCCCTACAATGAGCAGTTCTTC
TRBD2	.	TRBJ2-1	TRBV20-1	CSARVDLAGVEQFF	TGCAGTGCTAGAGTGGATCTAGCGGGAGTCGAGCAGTTCTTC
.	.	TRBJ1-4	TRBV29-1	CSVEQGGSEKLFF	TGCAGCGTTGAACAGGGAGGGTCTGAAAAACTGTTTTTT
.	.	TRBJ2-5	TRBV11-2	CASSLGFGETQYF	TGTGCCAGCAGCTTAGGGTTTGGGGAGACCCAGTACTTC
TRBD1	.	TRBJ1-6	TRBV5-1	CASSLGTGGSPLHF	TGCGCCAGCAGCTTGGGGACAGGAGGTAGTCCCCTCCACTTT
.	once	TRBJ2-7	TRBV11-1	CASSLVLAEQYF	TGTGCCAGCAGCTTAGTTCTAGCGGAGCAGTACTTC
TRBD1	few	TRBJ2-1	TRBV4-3	CASSQNDRGQYNEQFF	TGCGCCAGCAGCCAGAATGACAGGGGGCAGTACAATGAGCAGTTCTTC
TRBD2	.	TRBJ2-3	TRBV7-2	CASSLNLRAGGRTDTQYF	TGTGCCAGCAGCTTAAATCTGAGGGCGGGGGGGCGTACAGATACGCAGTATTTT
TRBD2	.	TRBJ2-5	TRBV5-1	CASSLLAGDSKTQYF	TGCGCCAGCAGCTTACTAGCGGGAGACTCCAAGACCCAGTACTTC
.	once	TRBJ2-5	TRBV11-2	CASGSQRTQYF	TGTGCCAGCGGCTCGCAACGGACCCAGTACTTC
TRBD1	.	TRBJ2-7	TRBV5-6	CASSLVGTGIYEQYF	TGTGCCAGCAGCTTGGTTGGGACAGGGATTTACGAGCAGTACTTC
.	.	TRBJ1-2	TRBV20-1	CSARVGAANYGYTF	TGCAGTGCTAGAGTAGGGGCAGCGAACTATGGCTACACCTTC
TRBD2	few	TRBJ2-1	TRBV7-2	CASSSPTSSAYNEQFF	TGTGCCAGCAGCTCTCCGACTAGCTCCGCCTACAATGAGCAGTTCTTC
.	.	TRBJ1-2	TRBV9	CASSVGWGLYGYTF	TGTGCCAGCAGCGTAGGCTGGGGGTTGTATGGCTACACCTTC
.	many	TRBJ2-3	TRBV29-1	CSVDGDTQYF	TGCAGCGTTGATGGTGATACGCAGTATTTT
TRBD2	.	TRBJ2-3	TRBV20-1	CSARELAGTSTDTQYF	TGCAGTGCTAGAGAATTAGCGGGGACTAGCACAGATACGCAGTATTTT
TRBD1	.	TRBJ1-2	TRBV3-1	CASRATGGAYGYTF	TGTGCCAGCAGAGCTACAGGGGGCGCGTATGGCTACACCTTC
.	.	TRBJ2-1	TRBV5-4	CASSFRGTKSNEQFF	TGTGCCAGCAGCTTTAGAGGGACGAAATCAAATGAGCAGTTCTTC